This TCR beta chain is drawn from a study of blood T cell repertoires in COVID-19. Whole-study context: Samples representing acute and convalescent COVID-19 were sourced from the United States, Italy and Spain. Nucleic acid was either cDNA or gDNA, and it came from T cells, B-cell-depleted T cells, or PBMCs.

Authors' analysis steps: Reference gene primers were amplified, and this amplification served to estimate nucleated cell counts. Measured with immunoSEQ multiplex PCR; TCRdb has only the in-frame clones, and not every one. That table gives V, J and clone size, and the DNA gave D and trimming. Of 100,000 or so clones listed, 65% to 90% were seen once; the top ten hold around 4.5%. Germline CDR1 and CDR2: SGDLS and YYNGEE. V was clipped by 4 bases and J by 5 bases; unmatched bases: 8. The CDR3 consists of 16 residues. Specimen: peripheral blood. This TCR derives from a man aged 50 or older with acute or convalescent COVID-19. The chain has TRBV9 and TRBJ2-2, with TRBD2 matching over 10 bases. In DNA, the CDR3 is TGTGCCAGCAGCTTACAAGCGGGAGGGTTGACCGGGGAGCTGTTTTTT. Translating gives CASSLQAGGLTGELFF.